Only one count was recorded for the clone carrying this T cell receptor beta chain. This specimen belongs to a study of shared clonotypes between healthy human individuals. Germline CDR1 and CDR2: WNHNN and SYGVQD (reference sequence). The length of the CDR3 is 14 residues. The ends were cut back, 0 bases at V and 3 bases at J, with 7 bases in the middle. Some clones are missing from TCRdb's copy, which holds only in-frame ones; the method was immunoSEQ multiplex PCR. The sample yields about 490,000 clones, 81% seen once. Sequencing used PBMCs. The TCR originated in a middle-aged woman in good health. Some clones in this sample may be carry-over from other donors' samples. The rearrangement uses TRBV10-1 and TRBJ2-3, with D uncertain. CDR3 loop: CASSESLGTDTQYF. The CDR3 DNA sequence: TGCGCCAGCAGTGAGTCGCTGGGGACAGATACGCAGTATTTT.